These 10 T cell receptor beta chains were all obtained from the same sample, sequenced in a study of shared clonotypes between healthy human individuals. Sequencing was performed with immunoSEQ multiplex PCR; in TCRdb, only in-frame clones are kept and a portion is missing. Here the sample spans about 820,000 clones, 80% to 95% being singletons. It was CD45RO-negative cells, positively selected for CCR7, that made up naive CD8 cells, with terminally differentiated effector memory CD45RA+ cells excluded. Sequencing input: naive CD8+ T cells sorted from blood. The receptors were gathered from a man aged 30 to 45 in good health.

This sequence joins TRBV6-1 and TRBJ2-1, with 11 bases that match TRBD2. Germline V lookup: CDR1 MNHNS, CDR2 SASEGT. The J segment lost 7 bases and the V segment lost 3 bases, leaving 11 bases of the junction unmatched. CDR3 length equals 17 residues. The CDR3 DNA reads as TGTGCCAGCAGTGAGGTGGGGGGTACTAGCGGGAGAAATGAGCAGTTCTTC. Residues: CASSEVGGTSGRNEQFF.

The chain links TRBV5-4 to TRBJ2-7, with 14 bases fitting TRBD2. This CDR3 contains 18 residues. Trimming cost V 4 bases and J 2 bases; bases outside gene matches: 11. Looked up from germline, CDR1 is SGHNT and CDR2 is YYREEE (reference sequence). CDR3 bases: TGTGCCAGCAGCGACGCCGGGACTAGCGGGAGACCGCCCTACGAGCAGTACTTC. Protein: CASSDAGTSGRPPYEQYF. Full variable domain (missing parts from reference TRBV5-4 and TRBJ2-7): ETGVTQSPTHLIKTRGQQVTLRCSSQSGHNTVSWYQQALGQGPQFIFQYYREEENGRGNFPPRFSGLQFPNYSSELNVNALELDDSALYLCASSDAGTSGRPPYEQYFGPGTRLTVT.

The CDR3 here is CASSPGNTGRYEQYF. The CDR3, as DNA: TGCGCCAGCAGCCCCGGGAACACAGGGAGATACGAGCAGTACTTC. This chain uses TRBV4-1 with TRBJ2-7; perhaps TRBD1 as D (6 bases). The V end lost 4 bases, the J end lost 4 bases, and 17 bases lay between the germline ends. CDR3 size: 15 residues. Per germline, CDR1 MGHRA and CDR2 YSYEKL.

There are many counts of this clone. The CDR3 region is CSVTSGDYNEQFF. CDR3 bases: TGCAGCGTTACTAGCGGGGACTACAATGAGCAGTTCTTC. The J gene is TRBJ2-1, the V gene TRBV29-1, with 10 bases identical to TRBD2. CDR3 length equals 13 residues. Per germline, CDR1 SQVTM and CDR2 ANQGSEA. Unmatched junction bases numbered 1, after V lost 5 bases and J lost 3 bases.

The rearrangement joins TRBV4-1 to TRBJ2-1; TRBD1 aligns across 7 bases. The germline CDR1 and CDR2 sequences are MGHRA and YSYEKL. V shed 1 base and J 9 bases; nucleotides not matched to a gene: 6. CDR3 length equals 14 residues. The DNA for the CDR3 is TGCGCCAGCAGCCAAGGGGCACAGGGGACTGAGCAGTTCTTC. Encoded protein: CASSQGAQGTEQFF.

This clone has only one observation. The chain couples TRBV15 to TRBJ2-6; D call uncertain. V dropped 0 bases and J dropped 2 bases, with 8 bases sitting between them. The germline V gene encodes CDR1 LNHNV and CDR2 YYDKDF (reference sequence). CDR3 length equals 16 residues. Here the CDR3 reads CATSRDSRAGANVLTF. Here the CDR3 DNA reads TGTGCCACCAGCAGAGATTCACGGGCTGGGGCCAACGTCCTGACTTTC.

The chain uses TRBV15 and TRBJ2-6; a possible D gene is TRBD2 (6 bases). V was clipped by 3 bases and J by 4 bases, with 10 bases between them. The CDR3 consists of 15 residues. Looked up from germline, CDR1 is LNHNV and CDR2 is YYDKDF (reference sequence). The CDR3 loop reads CATSSGGNGANVLTF. Here the CDR3 DNA reads TGTGCCACCAGCAGCGGAGGGAACGGGGCCAACGTCCTGACTTTC.

The rearrangement links TRBV7-6 to TRBJ2-7; D could derive from TRBD1 or TRBD2 (6 bases each). Trimming shortened V by 6 bases and J by 3 bases, and 18 bases separated the two germline ends. The CDR3 is 15 amino acids. The germline V gene has CDR1 SGHVS and CDR2 FNYEAQ. The CDR3 bases are TGTGCCAGCAGTGGAGGGGGTGGCGGCCTCTACGAGCAGTACTTC. Amino acid sequence: CASSGGGGGLYEQYF.

CDR3: CASSQEPSLVYGYTF. CDR3 DNA sequence: TGCGCCAGCAGCCAAGAACCCAGTCTAGTCTATGGCTACACCTTC. The gene calls are TRBV4-3 and TRBJ1-2; D is unclear. In germline, CDR1 is LGHNA, CDR2 YSLEER. The ends were cut back, 0 bases at V and 4 bases at J, with 12 bases in the middle. The CDR3 has 15 amino acids.

The chain has TRBV29-1 and TRBJ2-2; a weak D match, TRBD1 (7 bases). The CDR3 has 14 residues. The V and J ends lost 4 bases and 4 bases respectively, with 13 bases between them. Germline lookup yields CDR1 SQVTM and CDR2 ANQGSEA. Here the CDR3 DNA reads TGCAGCGTTGGCAGGGGGGATCCCACCGGGGAGCTGTTTTTT. Its protein is CSVGRGDPTGELFF.